The 14 T cell receptor beta chains below were found in one sample sequenced in a study of blood T cell repertoires in COVID-19. Produced via immunoSEQ multiplex PCR; TCRdb's table is partial and in-frame only. The data hold tens of thousands of clones, with around 83% observed a single time. Sequencing was carried out using peripheral blood. These receptors all come from a man aged 55 to 70 with active COVID-19.

The rearrangement uses TRBV19 and TRBJ1-4, with D maybe TRBD1 (6 bases). CDR3 size: 15 residues. Germline CDR1 and CDR2: LNHDA and SQIVND (reference sequence). Trimming pared 4 bases from V and 4 bases from J, leaving 13 bases between. CDR3 sequence: CASSTRQENNEKLFF. Here the CDR3 DNA reads TGTGCCAGTAGTACGCGACAGGAGAATAATGAAAAACTGTTTTTT.

V usage is TRBV28 and J usage is TRBJ1-2; 12 nucleotides match TRBD1. CDR1 MDHEN and CDR2 SYDVKM come from the germline V gene. The CDR3 is 16 amino acids. V lost 7 bases and J lost 7; bases outside the gene matches: 13. The CDR3 spells CASTNIPGQGAGGYTF. The CDR3 DNA sequence: TGTGCCAGCACGAACATCCCGGGACAGGGGGCTGGTGGCTACACCTTC.

The chain links TRBV24-1 to TRBJ2-4; D perhaps matches TRBD2 (5 bases). Germline V gives CDR1 KGHDR, CDR2 SFDVKD. Trimming left V 5 bases short and J 0 bases short, with 10 bases between. The CDR3 extends over 15 amino acids. The CDR3 is CATSGSGLAKNIQYF. CDR3 in DNA: TGTGCCACCAGTGGGAGCGGCCTAGCCAAAAACATTCAGTACTTC.

J is TRBJ1-3 and V is TRBV25-1; D uncertain. Germline V gene lookup returns CDR1 MGHDK and CDR2 SYGVNS. Trimming cost V 3 bases and J 3 bases, with 15 bases left between them. This CDR3 spans 16 amino acids. DNA for the CDR3: TGTGCCAGCAGTGACGCCACGGGTGCGCATGGAAACACCATATATTTT. Protein product: CASSDATGAHGNTIYF.

The rearrangement joins TRBV4-1 to TRBJ2-1, with 10 positions matching TRBD2. The CDR3 length is 15 residues. From germline, CDR1 is MGHRA and CDR2 YSYEKL. V shed 1 base, J shed 10 bases, and the junction held 7 bases outside the gene matches. The chain's CDR3 is CASSQGFSGGIEQFF. The CDR3 nucleotides are TGCGCCAGCAGCCAAGGGTTTAGCGGGGGGATCGAGCAGTTCTTC.

The chain employs TRBV28 and TRBJ1-6; D remains unclear. The germline gives CDR1 MDHEN, CDR2 SYDVKM. The CDR3 has 15 amino acids. Trimming took 5 bases from V and 13 from J, leaving 21 bases between them. The CDR3 DNA sequence: TGTGCCAGCAGTGCGGACGGGGTTAAAGTGTCTCCCCTCCACTTT. This gives the protein CASSADGVKVSPLHF.

This chain connects TRBV10-3 to TRBJ2-1, with D hard to call. The CDR3 extends over 12 amino acids. CDR1 and CDR2 from the germline V gene are ENHRY and SYGVKD. Trimming cost V 3 bases and J 4 bases, with 4 bases left between them. The CDR3 sequence: CAISERYNEQFF. The DNA for the CDR3 is TGTGCCATCAGTGAACGGTACAATGAGCAGTTCTTC.

This clone appeared a few times. The chain employs TRBV19 and TRBJ2-7, with D perhaps TRBD1 (5 bases). Trimming removed 0 bases from V and 2 bases from J, with 8 bases in between. Germline assignment: CDR1 LNHDA and CDR2 SQIVND (reference sequence). This CDR3 spans 14 amino acids. The CDR3 spells CASSIDDSTYEQYF. As DNA, the CDR3 is TGTGCCAGTAGTATAGATGACAGTACCTACGAGCAGTACTTC. Using reference TRBV19 and TRBJ2-7 for the parts outside the CDR3, the full variable domain is DGGITQSPKYLFRKEGQNVTLSCEQNLNHDAMYWYRQDPGQGLRLIYYSQIVNDFQKGDIAEGYSVSREKKESFPLTVTSAQKNPTAFYLCASSIDDSTYEQYFGPGTRLTVT.

V usage is TRBV7-9 and J usage is TRBJ2-3; D is undetermined. The ends were cut back, 1 base at V and 0 bases at J, with 5 bases in the middle. The germline V gene has CDR1 SEHNR and CDR2 FQNEAQ (reference sequence). The CDR3 totals 14 residues. CDR3 protein: CASSLVGSTDTQYF. The CDR3 bases are TGTGCCAGCAGCTTAGTTGGCAGCACAGATACGCAGTATTTT.

The chain recombines TRBV19 with TRBJ2-1, with D maybe TRBD1 (8 bases). The CDR3 extends over 15 amino acids. From germline, CDR1 is LNHDA and CDR2 SQIVND (reference sequence). Trimming took off 5 bases at V and 7 bases at J, with 18 bases between the two ends. This chain's CDR3 is CASSQQGGGLNEQFF. Here the CDR3 DNA reads TGTGCCAGTAGTCAACAGGGGGGGGGTTTGAATGAGCAGTTCTTC.

This rearrangement joins TRBV5-1 to TRBJ1-2; the D gene is possibly TRBD1 (5 bases). Trimming stripped 4 bases from V and 3 bases from J, with 10 bases between. In germline, CDR1 is SGHRS, CDR2 YFSETQ. The CDR3 is 13 amino acids. CDR3 sequence (DNA): TGCGCCAGCAGCCGGGACTCCTACTATGGCTACACCTTC. Protein sequence: CASSRDSYYGYTF.

This clone was counted once. The gene calls are TRBV27 and TRBJ1-2, with D perhaps matching TRBD1 (6 bases). The germline V and J ends were trimmed by 2 bases and 2 bases, with 6 bases remaining between them. Per the germline V gene, CDR1 is MNHEY and CDR2 is SMNVEV (reference sequence). CDR3 length: 13 amino acids. The CDR3: CASSLTGNYGYTF. The CDR3 nucleotides read TGTGCCAGCAGTTTAACAGGGAACTATGGCTACACCTTC.

The chain employs TRBV5-5 and TRBJ2-1, with 11 bases lining up with TRBD2. The V and J ends lost 7 bases and 4 bases, in that order; junction bases with no gene match: 7. The CDR3 has 15 residues. CDR1 is SGHKS and CDR2 is YYEKEE in the germline V gene (reference sequence). The CDR3 region has the DNA TGTGCCAGCCGCGCTAGCGGGGGGATATACAATGAGCAGTTCTTC. Its protein is CASRASGGIYNEQFF.

J is TRBJ2-3 and V is TRBV19; 11 positions agree with TRBD2. The germline V gene has CDR1 LNHDA and CDR2 SQIVND (reference sequence). J lost 0 bases, V lost 3 bases, and 2 bases had no gene match. The CDR3 extends over 16 amino acids. The CDR3 reads CASSMTSGKSTDTQYF. The CDR3 DNA follows: TGTGCCAGTAGTATGACTAGCGGGAAGAGCACAGATACGCAGTATTTT.